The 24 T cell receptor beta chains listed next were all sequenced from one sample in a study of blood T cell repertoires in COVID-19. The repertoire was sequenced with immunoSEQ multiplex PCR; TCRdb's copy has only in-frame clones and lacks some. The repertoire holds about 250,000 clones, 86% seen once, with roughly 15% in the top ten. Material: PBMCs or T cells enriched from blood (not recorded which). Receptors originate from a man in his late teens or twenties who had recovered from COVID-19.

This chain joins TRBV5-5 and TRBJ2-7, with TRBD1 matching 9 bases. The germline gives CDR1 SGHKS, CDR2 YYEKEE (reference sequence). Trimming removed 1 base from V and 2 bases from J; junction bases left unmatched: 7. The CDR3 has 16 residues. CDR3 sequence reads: CASSLNAGTGTYEQYF. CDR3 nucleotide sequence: TGTGCCAGCAGCTTGAACGCCGGGACAGGGACCTACGAGCAGTACTTC.

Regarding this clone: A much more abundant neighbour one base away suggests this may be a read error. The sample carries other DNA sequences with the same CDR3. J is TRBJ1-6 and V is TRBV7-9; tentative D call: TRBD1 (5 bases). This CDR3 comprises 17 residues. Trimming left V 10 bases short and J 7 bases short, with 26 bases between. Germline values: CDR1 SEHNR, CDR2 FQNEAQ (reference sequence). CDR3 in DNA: TGTGCCACCCCCACTCACGACCGGGGGGGAGTAAATTCACCCCTCCACTTT. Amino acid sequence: CATPTHDRGGVNSPLHF.

Here the CDR3 DNA reads TGTGCCAGCAGCCCAAGTAGCGGAGGCAGGGACTACAATGAGCAGTTCTTC. Encoded protein: CASSPSSGGRDYNEQFF. The rearrangement joins TRBV9 to TRBJ2-1; tentative D call: TRBD2 (6 bases). The V end was cut by 4 bases, the J end by 3 bases, with 20 bases between. Germline V gene data show CDR1 as SGDLS and CDR2 as YYNGEE. This CDR3 has 17 amino acids. Combining the CDR3 with reference TRBV9 and TRBJ2-1 gives the whole variable domain DSGVTQTPKHLITATGQRVTLRCSPRSGDLSVYWYQQSLDQGLQFLIQYYNGEERAKGNILERFSAQQFPDLHSELNLSSLELGDSALYFCASSPSSGGRDYNEQFFGPGTRLTVL.

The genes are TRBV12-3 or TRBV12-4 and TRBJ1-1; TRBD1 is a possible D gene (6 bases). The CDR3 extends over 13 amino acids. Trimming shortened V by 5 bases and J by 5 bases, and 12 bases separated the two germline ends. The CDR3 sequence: CASSAGTGTEAFF. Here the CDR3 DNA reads TGTGCCAGCAGTGCAGGCACAGGGACTGAAGCTTTCTTT.

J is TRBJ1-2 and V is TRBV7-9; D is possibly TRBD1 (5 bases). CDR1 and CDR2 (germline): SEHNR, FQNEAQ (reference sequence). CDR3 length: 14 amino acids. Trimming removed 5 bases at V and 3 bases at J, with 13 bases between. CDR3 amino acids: CASSGGTRDYGYTF. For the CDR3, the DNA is TGTGCCAGCAGCGGAGGGACCAGGGACTATGGCTACACCTTC.

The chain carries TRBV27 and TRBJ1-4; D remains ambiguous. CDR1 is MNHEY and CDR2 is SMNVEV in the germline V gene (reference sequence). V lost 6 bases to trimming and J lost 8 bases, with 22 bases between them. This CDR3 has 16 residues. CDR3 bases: TGTGCCAGCAGATCCCATCTCGGACCTCCGGGGGAAAAACTGTTTTTT. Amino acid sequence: CASRSHLGPPGEKLFF. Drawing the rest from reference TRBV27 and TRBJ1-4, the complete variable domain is EAQVTQNPRYLITVTGKKLTVTCSQNMNHEYMSWYRQDPGLGLRQIYYSMNVEVTDKGDVPEGYKVSRKEKRNFPLILESPSPNQTSLYFCASRSHLGPPGEKLFFGSGTQLSVL.

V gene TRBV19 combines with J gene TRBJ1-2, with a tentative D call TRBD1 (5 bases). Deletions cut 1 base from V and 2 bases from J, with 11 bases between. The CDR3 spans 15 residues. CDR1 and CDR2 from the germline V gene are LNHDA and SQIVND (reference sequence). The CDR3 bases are TGTGCCAGTAGTATAGGAGGGGAGGCCAACTATGGCTACACCTTC. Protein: CASSIGGEANYGYTF.

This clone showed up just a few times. The CDR3 sequence is CASSTSGQGSYEQYF. CDR3 nucleotide sequence: TGTGCCAGTAGTACCTCGGGACAGGGGAGTTACGAGCAGTACTTC. V usage is TRBV19 and J usage is TRBJ2-7, with 10 bases aligning to TRBD1. The V gene end was trimmed by 4 bases and the J gene end by 4 bases; junction bases not matched to a gene: 7. The CDR3 is 15 amino acids. The germline gives CDR1 LNHDA, CDR2 SQIVND (reference sequence).

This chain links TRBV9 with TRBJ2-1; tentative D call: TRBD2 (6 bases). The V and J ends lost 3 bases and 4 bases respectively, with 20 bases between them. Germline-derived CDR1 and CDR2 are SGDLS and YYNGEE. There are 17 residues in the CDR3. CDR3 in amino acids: CASSETPFAGLYNEQFF. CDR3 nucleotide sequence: TGTGCCAGCAGCGAGACCCCTTTTGCGGGGTTGTACAATGAGCAGTTCTTC.

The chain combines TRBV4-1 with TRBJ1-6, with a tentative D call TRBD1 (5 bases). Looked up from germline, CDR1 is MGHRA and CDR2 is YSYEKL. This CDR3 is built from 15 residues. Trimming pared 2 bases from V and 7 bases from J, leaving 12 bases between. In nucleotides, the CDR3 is TGCGCCAGCAGCCAATTGGACACTAACAATTCACCCCTCCACTTT. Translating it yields CASSQLDTNNSPLHF.

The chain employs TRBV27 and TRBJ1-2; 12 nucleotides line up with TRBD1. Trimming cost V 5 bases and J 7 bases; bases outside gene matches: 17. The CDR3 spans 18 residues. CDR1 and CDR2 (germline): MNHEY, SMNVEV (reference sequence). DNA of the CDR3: TGTGCCAGCAGTCCGGGACAGGGGGCTTTTATCCCTATTGGTGGCTACACCTTC. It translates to CASSPGQGAFIPIGGYTF.

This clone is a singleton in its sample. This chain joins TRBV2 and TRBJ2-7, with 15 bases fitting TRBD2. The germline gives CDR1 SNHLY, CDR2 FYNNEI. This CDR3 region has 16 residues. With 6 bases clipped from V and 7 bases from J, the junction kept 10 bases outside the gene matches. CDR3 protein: CASRRTSGGAVEEQYF. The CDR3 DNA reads TGTGCCAGCAGACGGACTAGCGGGGGGGCCGTTGAAGAGCAGTACTTC.

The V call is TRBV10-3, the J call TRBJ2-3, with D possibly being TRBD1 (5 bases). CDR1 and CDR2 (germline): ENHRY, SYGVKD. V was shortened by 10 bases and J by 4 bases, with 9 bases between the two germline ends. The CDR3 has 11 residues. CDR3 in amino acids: CASQGADTQYF. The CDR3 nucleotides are TGTGCCAGCCAGGGTGCAGATACGCAGTATTTT.

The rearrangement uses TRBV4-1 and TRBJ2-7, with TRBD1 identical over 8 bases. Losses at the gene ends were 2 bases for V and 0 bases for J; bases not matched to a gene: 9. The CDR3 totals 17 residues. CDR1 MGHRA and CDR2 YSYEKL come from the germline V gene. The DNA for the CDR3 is TGCGCCAGCAGCCAACACGCAAGGACAGGGTCCTCCTACGAGCAGTACTTC. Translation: CASSQHARTGSSYEQYF.

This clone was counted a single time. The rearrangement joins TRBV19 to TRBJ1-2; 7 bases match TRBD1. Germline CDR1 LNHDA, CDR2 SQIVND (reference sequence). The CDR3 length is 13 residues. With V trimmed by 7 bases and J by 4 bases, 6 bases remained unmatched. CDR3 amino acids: CASKGQAGYGYTF. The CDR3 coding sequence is TGTGCCAGTAAAGGACAGGCTGGCTATGGCTACACCTTC.

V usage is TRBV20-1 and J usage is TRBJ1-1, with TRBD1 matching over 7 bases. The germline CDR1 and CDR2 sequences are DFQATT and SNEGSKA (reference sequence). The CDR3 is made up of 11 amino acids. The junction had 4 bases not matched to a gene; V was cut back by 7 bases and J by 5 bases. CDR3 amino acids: CSVATGTEAFF. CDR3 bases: TGCAGTGTTGCGACAGGGACTGAAGCTTTCTTT.

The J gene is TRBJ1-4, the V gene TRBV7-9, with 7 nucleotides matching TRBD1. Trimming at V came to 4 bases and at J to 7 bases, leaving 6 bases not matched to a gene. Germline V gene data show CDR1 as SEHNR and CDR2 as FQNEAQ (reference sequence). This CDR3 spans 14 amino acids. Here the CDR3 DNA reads TGTGCCAGCAGCTCCAGGGGGGCCTCTGAAAAACTGTTTTTT. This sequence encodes CASSSRGASEKLFF.

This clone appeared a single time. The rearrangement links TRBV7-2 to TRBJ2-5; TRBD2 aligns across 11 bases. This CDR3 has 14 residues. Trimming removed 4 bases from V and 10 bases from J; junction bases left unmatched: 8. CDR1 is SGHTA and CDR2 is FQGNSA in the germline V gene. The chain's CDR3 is CASSSGLAVGIQYF. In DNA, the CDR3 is TGTGCCAGCAGCTCGGGACTAGCGGTTGGAATCCAGTACTTC.

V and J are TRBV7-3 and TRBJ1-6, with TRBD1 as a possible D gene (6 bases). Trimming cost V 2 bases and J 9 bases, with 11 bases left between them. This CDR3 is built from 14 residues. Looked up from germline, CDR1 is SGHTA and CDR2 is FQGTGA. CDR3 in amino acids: CASSLGDMSSPLHF. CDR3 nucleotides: TGTGCCAGCAGCTTAGGGGACATGAGTTCACCCCTCCACTTT.

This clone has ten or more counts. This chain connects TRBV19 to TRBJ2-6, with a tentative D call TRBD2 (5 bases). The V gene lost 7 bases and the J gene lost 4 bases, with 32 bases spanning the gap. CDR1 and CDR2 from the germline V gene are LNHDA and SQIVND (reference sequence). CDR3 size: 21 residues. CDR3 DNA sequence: TGTGCCAGTACCAAAGGGTTAGCCCGAGGGTCCCCATCTGGGGGGGCCAACGTCCTGACTTTC. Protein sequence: CASTKGLARGSPSGGANVLTF.

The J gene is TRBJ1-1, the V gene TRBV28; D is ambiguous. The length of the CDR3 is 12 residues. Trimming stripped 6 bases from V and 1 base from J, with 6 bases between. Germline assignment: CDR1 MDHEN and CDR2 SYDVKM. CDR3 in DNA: TGTGCCAGCAGATCACAGAACACTGAAGCTTTCTTT. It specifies CASRSQNTEAFF.

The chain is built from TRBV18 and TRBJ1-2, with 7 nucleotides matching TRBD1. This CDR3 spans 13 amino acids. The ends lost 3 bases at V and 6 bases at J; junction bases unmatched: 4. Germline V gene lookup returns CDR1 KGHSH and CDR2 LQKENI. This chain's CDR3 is CASSPQTGNGYTF. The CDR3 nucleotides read TGTGCCAGCTCACCCCAGACAGGGAATGGCTACACCTTC.

CDR3 residues: CASRGLKGAIDTQYF. CDR3 nucleotide sequence: TGTGCCAGCAGAGGTCTTAAGGGGGCGATAGATACGCAGTATTTT. The genes are TRBV5-8 and TRBJ2-3, with 7 bases matching TRBD1. This CDR3 is built from 15 residues. The J segment lost 5 bases and the V segment lost 5 bases, leaving 11 bases of the junction unmatched. Looked up from germline, CDR1 is SGHTS and CDR2 is YDEGEE. The full variable domain, in which reference TRBV5-8 and TRBJ2-3 provide the parts outside the CDR3, is EAGVTQSPTHLIKTRGQQATLRCSPISGHTSVYWYQQALGLGLQFLLWYDEGEERNRGNFPPRFSGRQFPNYSSELNVNALELEDSALYLCASRGLKGAIDTQYFGPGTRLTVL.

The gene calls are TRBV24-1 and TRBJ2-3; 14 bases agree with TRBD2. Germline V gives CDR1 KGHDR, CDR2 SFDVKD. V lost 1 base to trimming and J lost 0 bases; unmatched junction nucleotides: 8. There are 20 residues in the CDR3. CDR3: CATSDLSLGLAGVSTDTQYF. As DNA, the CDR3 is TGTGCCACCAGTGATTTATCCTTGGGACTAGCGGGAGTTAGCACAGATACGCAGTATTTT.